This T cell receptor (beta chain) appears in the sequencing data of a study of blood T cell repertoires in COVID-19 (dated by TCRdb to between 2020 and 2021). In terms of the full investigation: Samples covering the acute and convalescent phases of COVID-19 were provided by collaborators in the United States, Italy and Spain. The material from the prospective study consisted of cDNA or gDNA derived from T cells, B-cell-depleted T cells, or PBMCs. Subjects who had been exposed to COVID-19, were actively infected with it, or had recovered from it provided the deeply sampled blood TCRbeta repertoires that made up the dataset. The repertoires were released in a freely available public database meant as a resource for research on the immune response to SARS-CoV-2. Samples came from the ongoing ImmuneRACE study (first 160 participants) plus 1,254 subjects from 6 global collaborators. A de-identified subject ID, COVID-19 status, age in years and sex were almost always included in the sample metadata. Where available, HLA class I and class II types were obtained from metadata supplied by the sample provider rather than from assay-based typing.

Collaborating institutions collected whole blood in K2EDTA tubes following their own protocols. For TCRbeta analysis, collaborators shipped samples as frozen whole blood, isolated PBMCs, or DNA extracted from either of those sample types. The CDR1 and CDR2 encoded by the germline V gene are KGHSH and LQKENI. Trimming removed 6 bases from V and 7 bases from J; the gene matches leave 12 bases unexplained. Including the terminal cysteine and phenylalanine, the CDR3 comprises 15 residues. Of all the DNA, just the CDR3 is kept, 45 bases in frame from base 1. TCRbeta CDR3 regions were amplified from genomic DNA by means of the immunoSEQ Assay, a bias-controlled multiplex PCR. In the original analysis: The number of nucleated cells in each sample was estimated from the amplification of reference gene primers within the assay. To quantify the absolute abundance of each unique TCRbeta CDR3 rearrangement, sequence reads were collapsed and filtered. For each sample, productive Simpson clonality was calculated as the square root of Simpson's diversity index across productive rearrangements. This immuneACCESS table, as held by TCRdb, lists in-frame sequences with V and J called but not all clones. Of the missing ones, under half trace to an unresolved V gene in checked studies; the others have no known cause. Clonal size and the V and J genes are those of that table, whereas D and trimming came from the DNA. The sample table shows fewer than 90,000 clones, and around 87% are seen once. The top ten clones comprise 15% of the sample.

Remarks on this clone: The specificity of this receptor is unknown. No clone much larger than this one lies a single base away; base qualities are absent.

Here is what the overall study found, with its caveats: The quantity of clinical and demographic metadata differed by source and by participant and was supplied without curation.

Recombination linked TRBV18 to TRBJ1-5, with 7 bases in between that match TRBD1. Sequencing input: peripheral blood. This TCR was sampled from a male donor with acute or convalescent COVID-19. The nucleotides are TGTGCCAGCTCCCTAGACAGGGTTGACGGACAGCCCCAGCATTTT. It specifies CASSLDRVDGQPQHF.